The clone carrying this T cell receptor (beta chain) has a count of ten or more. The antigen is undetermined. This entry is derived from a study of metastatic and nonmetastatic thyroid tumors. Study-wide context: The comparison covered peripheral blood and tumor or nodule tissue in malignant and benign thyroid patients.

Notes on the study in general: Within blood and tumor, benign nodules reportedly had significantly lower TCR beta diversity than malignant thyroid tumors did.

In the original workflow: It was from CDR3 differences across clinicopathological groups that a distant-metastasis classifier for papillary thyroid cancer was built. TCRdb re-processed the PCR reads through MiXCR. Clone size and V and J calls follow TCRdb, not the original study. Of 25,000 to 35,000 clones listed, 4% are singletons. The CDR3 covers 15 residues. Germline V lookup: CDR1 DFQATT, CDR2 SNEGSKA (reference sequence). V lost 3 bases and J lost 0, with 13 bases in between. No treatment had been given to any patient before thyroid surgery. This TCR derives from a female donor with papillary thyroid cancer or a benign thyroid nodule (not recorded which). Some clones in this sample may be carry-over from other donors' samples. The chain combines TRBV20-1 with TRBJ2-3, with D possibly being TRBD1 (6 bases). The sequencing input was blood. The CDR3 loop reads CSASEGGVSTDTQYF. The CDR3 DNA is TGCAGTGCTAGCGAAGGGGGAGTGAGCACAGATACGCAGTATTTT.